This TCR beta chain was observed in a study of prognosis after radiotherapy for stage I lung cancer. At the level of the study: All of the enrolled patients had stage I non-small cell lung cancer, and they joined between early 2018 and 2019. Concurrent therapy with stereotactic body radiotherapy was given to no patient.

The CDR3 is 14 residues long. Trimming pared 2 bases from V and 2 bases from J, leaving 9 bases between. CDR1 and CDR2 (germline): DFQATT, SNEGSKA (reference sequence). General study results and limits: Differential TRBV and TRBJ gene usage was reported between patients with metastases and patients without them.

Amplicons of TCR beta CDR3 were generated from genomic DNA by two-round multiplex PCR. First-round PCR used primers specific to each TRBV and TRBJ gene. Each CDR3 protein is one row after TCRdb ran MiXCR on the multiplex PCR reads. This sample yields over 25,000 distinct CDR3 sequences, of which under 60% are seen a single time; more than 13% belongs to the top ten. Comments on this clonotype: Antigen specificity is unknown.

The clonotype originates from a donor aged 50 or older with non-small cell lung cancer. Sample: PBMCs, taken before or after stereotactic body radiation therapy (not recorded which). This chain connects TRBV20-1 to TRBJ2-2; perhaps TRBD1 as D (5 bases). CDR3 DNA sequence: TGCAGTGCTAGACGGCAGGGAAACACCGGGGAGCTGTTTTTT. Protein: CSARRQGNTGELFF.